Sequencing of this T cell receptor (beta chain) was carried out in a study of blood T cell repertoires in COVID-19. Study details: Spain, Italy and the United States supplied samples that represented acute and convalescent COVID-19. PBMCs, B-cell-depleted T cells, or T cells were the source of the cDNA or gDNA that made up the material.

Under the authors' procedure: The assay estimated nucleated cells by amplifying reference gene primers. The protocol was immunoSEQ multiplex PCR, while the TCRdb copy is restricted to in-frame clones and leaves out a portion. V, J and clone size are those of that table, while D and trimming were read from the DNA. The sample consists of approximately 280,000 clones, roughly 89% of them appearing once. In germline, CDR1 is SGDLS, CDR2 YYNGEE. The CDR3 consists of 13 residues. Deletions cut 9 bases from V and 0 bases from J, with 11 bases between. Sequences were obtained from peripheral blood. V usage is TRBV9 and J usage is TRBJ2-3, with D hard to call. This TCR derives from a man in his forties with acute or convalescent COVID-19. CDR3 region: CATADVSTDTQYF. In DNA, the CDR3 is TGTGCCACCGCGGATGTCAGCACAGATACGCAGTATTTT.